This passage covers 22 T cell receptor beta chains from one sample sequenced in a study of cytomegalovirus exposure and HLA in healthy donors. Both 60 Vbeta primers and 13 Jbeta primers went into the PCR. TCRdb keeps only in-frame clones here, not all; method: immunoSEQ multiplex PCR. Among around 110,000 clones listed, roughly 9.9% were seen once. The specimen sequenced was PBMCs. These receptors came from a man aged 30 to 45 in good health and CMV-seronegative.

The genes are TRBV7-6 and TRBJ2-3, with D hard to call. V lost 5 bases, J lost 6 bases, and 6 bases lay in between. This CDR3 comprises 11 residues. Germline V lookup: CDR1 SGHVS, CDR2 FNYEAQ. CDR3 nucleotide sequence: TGTGCCAGCAGCGTGGGCGATACGCAGTATTTT. Translated, it gives CASSVGDTQYF.

This clone was detected many times. The genes are TRBV4-3 and TRBJ1-1; D not resolved. The CDR3 extends over 15 amino acids. Per germline, CDR1 LGHNA and CDR2 YSLEER. V was shortened by 1 base and J by 3 bases, with 12 bases between the two germline ends. This CDR3 is CASSQVNYLYTEAFF. As DNA, the CDR3 is TGCGCCAGCAGCCAAGTCAACTACTTATACACTGAAGCTTTCTTT.

V is TRBV5-4 and J is TRBJ1-2, with 8 bases that match TRBD1. Germline V gene lookup returns CDR1 SGHNT and CDR2 YYREEE (reference sequence). This CDR3 is 16 amino acids long. J was trimmed by 4 bases and V by 0 bases; bases with no gene match: 8. CDR3 protein: CASSLAAGGRGYGYTF. CDR3 DNA sequence: TGTGCCAGCAGCTTGGCCGCAGGGGGCAGAGGCTATGGCTACACCTTC.

The V gene is TRBV30, the J gene TRBJ1-2, with TRBD1 identical over 9 bases. The trim removed 5 bases at V and 4 bases at J, leaving 11 bases unmatched. Looked up from germline, CDR1 is GTSNPN and CDR2 is SVGIG (reference sequence). CDR3 size: 15 residues. The chain's CDR3 is CAWVPQTGGAYGYTF. As DNA, the CDR3 is TGTGCCTGGGTACCTCAGACAGGGGGTGCCTATGGCTACACCTTC.

The CDR3 sequence is CASSLGTAGDLQETQYF. As DNA, the CDR3 is TGCGCCAGCAGCTTGGGTACAGCGGGAGACCTACAAGAGACCCAGTACTTC. The chain has TRBV5-1 and TRBJ2-5; TRBD2 aligns across 8 bases. The CDR3 totals 17 residues. The V gene's germline CDR1 is SGHRS and CDR2 YFSETQ. With V trimmed by 0 bases and J by 2 bases, 9 bases remained unmatched.

This clone occurred a few times. The V and J genes are TRBV2 and TRBJ1-5, with TRBD1 identical over 8 bases. Trimming at V came to 4 bases and at J to 3 bases, leaving 2 bases not matched to a gene. CDR3 length equals 14 residues. The germline gives CDR1 SNHLY, CDR2 FYNNEI. The CDR3 here is CASSGTGNNQPQHF. Here the CDR3 DNA reads TGTGCCAGCAGTGGGACAGGGAACAATCAGCCCCAGCATTTT.

The rearrangement uses TRBV7-9 and TRBJ1-1; D possibly corresponds to TRBD1 (6 bases). V gave up 7 bases and J gave up 4 bases, with 13 bases separating them. CDR1 and CDR2 (germline): SEHNR, FQNEAQ (reference sequence). CDR3 length: 13 residues. The CDR3: CASNHRVSTEAFF. The CDR3 DNA is TGTGCCAGCAACCACAGGGTTTCCACTGAAGCTTTCTTT.

The V gene is TRBV13, the J gene TRBJ2-3; 7 positions match TRBD2. The V gene end was trimmed by 4 bases and the J gene end by 3 bases; junction bases not matched to a gene: 7. CDR1 is PRHDT, CDR2 FYEKMQ, per germline (reference sequence). The CDR3 totals 15 residues. The CDR3 sequence: CASSSGLESTDTQYF. In nucleotides, the CDR3 is TGTGCCAGCAGCTCCGGACTAGAATCGACAGATACGCAGTATTTT.

This clone was seen a few times. V is TRBV27 and J is TRBJ1-5; D unclear. Germline assignment: CDR1 MNHEY and CDR2 SMNVEV (reference sequence). Trimming left V 6 bases short and J 6 bases short, with 12 bases between. The CDR3 has 13 amino acids. CDR3 bases: TGTGCCAGCAGCTCGGGGTTCGGTCAGCCCCAGCATTTT. It encodes CASSSGFGQPQHF.

This clone was recorded a few times. This chain connects TRBV27 to TRBJ2-1; 7 nucleotides agree with TRBD2. V dropped 5 bases and J dropped 0; count of bases not matched to a gene: 4. The CDR3 loop spans 15 amino acids. Looked up from germline, CDR1 is MNHEY and CDR2 is SMNVEV (reference sequence). The CDR3 DNA follows: TGTGCCAGCAGTAGGGGCGGGAGCTCCTACAATGAGCAGTTCTTC. This codes for CASSRGGSSYNEQFF.

This clone showed up just a few times. The CDR3 region has the DNA TGTGCCAGCAGCTTAGTAGGTAGCGTCCCCTACAATGAGCAGTTCTTC. As protein: CASSLVGSVPYNEQFF. This chain joins TRBV7-9 and TRBJ2-1, with D perhaps matching TRBD2 (5 bases). CDR1 and CDR2 from the germline V gene are SEHNR and FQNEAQ (reference sequence). V was clipped by 1 base and J by 2 bases, with 12 bases between them. This CDR3 has 16 residues.

The chain uses TRBV12-5 and TRBJ2-5; D not resolved. Germline CDR1 LGHNT, CDR2 FRNRAP. This CDR3 region has 13 residues. Between the trimmed V and J ends, which lost 6 bases and 6 bases, there was a span of 14 bases. The CDR3 sequence is CASGARPVKTQYF. The CDR3 DNA follows: TGTGCTAGTGGAGCTAGGCCAGTTAAGACCCAGTACTTC.

V and J are TRBV9 and TRBJ2-3; D possibly corresponds to TRBD2 (6 bases). CDR1 and CDR2 (germline): SGDLS, YYNGEE. The CDR3 totals 17 residues. The V gene lost 0 bases and the J gene lost 3 bases, with 17 bases spanning the gap. CDR3 nucleotide sequence: TGTGCCAGCAGCGTAGCTGGGGTACGGGAGTTGACAGATACGCAGTATTTT. Translating gives CASSVAGVRELTDTQYF. Supplemented by reference TRBV9 and TRBJ2-3, the full variable domain reads DSGVTQTPKHLITATGQRVTLRCSPRSGDLSVYWYQQSLDQGLQFLIQYYNGEERAKGNILERFSAQQFPDLHSELNLSSLELGDSALYFCASSVAGVRELTDTQYFGPGTRLTVL.

The rearrangement joins TRBV20-1 to TRBJ1-1, with D uncertain. Deletions cut 6 bases from V and 6 bases from J, with 11 bases between. Germline-derived CDR1 and CDR2 are DFQATT and SNEGSKA (reference sequence). CDR3 size: 11 residues. The CDR3 spells CSAFRLPEAFF. The CDR3 DNA is TGCAGTGCCTTCCGGTTACCTGAAGCTTTCTTT.

Only a few counts were recorded for this clone. The gene calls are TRBV7-8 and TRBJ1-6, with D perhaps matching TRBD1 (5 bases). This CDR3 is built from 14 residues. With 1 base removed from V and 7 bases from J, the gap between germline ends came to 8 bases. Germline V gene data show CDR1 as SGHVS and CDR2 as FQNEAQ. The DNA of the CDR3 is TGTGCCAGCAGCTTAGTAGGGGTAAATTCACCCCTCCACTTT. Its translation: CASSLVGVNSPLHF. Together with reference TRBV7-8 and TRBJ1-6, the CDR3 gives the full variable domain: GAGVSQSPRYKVAKRGQDVALRCDPISGHVSLFWYQQALGQGPEFLTYFQNEAQLDKSGLPSDRFFAERPEGSVSTLKIQRTQQEDSAVYLCASSLVGVNSPLHFGNGTRLTVT.

The chain recombines TRBV6-5 with TRBJ2-7, with 9 bases identical to TRBD1. With V trimmed by 4 bases and J by 3 bases, 7 bases remained unmatched. Looked up from germline, CDR1 is MNHEY and CDR2 is SVGAGI. CDR3 length: 15 residues. The CDR3: CASSSPGTGIYEQYF. CDR3 sequence (DNA): TGTGCCAGCAGTTCCCCCGGGACAGGGATCTACGAGCAGTACTTC.

This clone was observed a handful of times. This chain links TRBV27 with TRBJ1-2; no firm D call. Trimming shortened V by 5 bases and J by 8 bases, and 9 bases separated the two germline ends. Germline V lookup: CDR1 MNHEY, CDR2 SMNVEV (reference sequence). The CDR3 has 11 amino acids. The CDR3 loop reads CASSPELGYTF. Here the CDR3 DNA reads TGTGCCAGCAGTCCTGAGCTGGGCTACACCTTC.

This chain links TRBV10-2 with TRBJ2-2; tentatively, D is TRBD2 (5 bases). Trimming took off 2 bases at V and 5 bases at J, with 9 bases between the two ends. The CDR3 is 14 amino acids. Germline V gene sequence: CDR1 WSHSY, CDR2 SAAADI. The CDR3 sequence is CASSERQRTGELFF. The CDR3, as DNA: TGCGCCAGCAGTGAGAGGCAGCGGACCGGGGAGCTGTTTTTT.

This clone was observed a handful of times. The CDR3 protein is CASSQDQGAQSGGYTF. The CDR3 DNA is TGCGCCAGCAGCCAAGATCAAGGGGCGCAATCTGGCGGCTACACCTTC. The chain employs TRBV4-3 and TRBJ1-2; possible D gene TRBD1, 5 bases. The V and J ends lost 0 bases and 8 bases respectively, with 19 bases between them. Germline V gene sequence: CDR1 LGHNA, CDR2 YSLEER. The CDR3 covers 16 residues.

This clone appeared a few times. The genes are TRBV28 and TRBJ1-5, with D possibly being TRBD1 (6 bases). Germline assignment: CDR1 MDHEN and CDR2 SYDVKM. The ends were cut back, 7 bases at V and 4 bases at J, with 14 bases in the middle. The CDR3 covers 14 residues. CDR3 region: CASISGTTNQPQHF. In DNA, the CDR3 is TGTGCCAGCATCTCCGGGACAACTAATCAGCCCCAGCATTTT.

Only a few counts were recorded for this clone. The chain uses TRBV19 and TRBJ2-3; D gene ambiguous. Trimming pared 6 bases from V and 3 bases from J, leaving 13 bases between. The CDR3 runs to 14 residues. Germline V gives CDR1 LNHDA, CDR2 SQIVND (reference sequence). This chain's CDR3 is CASREMTRTDTQYF. The DNA of the CDR3 is TGTGCCAGTAGAGAGATGACGAGGACAGATACGCAGTATTTT. Full variable domain (remainder filled in from reference TRBV19 and TRBJ2-3): DGGITQSPKYLFRKEGQNVTLSCEQNLNHDAMYWYRQDPGQGLRLIYYSQIVNDFQKGDIAEGYSVSREKKESFPLTVTSAQKNPTAFYLCASREMTRTDTQYFGPGTRLTVL.

This clone has more than one count but fewer than ten. The chain couples TRBV28 to TRBJ2-7; the match to TRBD1 covers 9 bases. Germline V gives CDR1 MDHEN, CDR2 SYDVKM. The CDR3 consists of 15 residues. Losses at the gene ends were 4 bases for V and 0 bases for J; bases not matched to a gene: 4. The DNA of the CDR3 is TGTGCCAGCAGTTATACAGGGGGCGTCTCCTACGAGCAGTACTTC. As protein: CASSYTGGVSYEQYF.